The rows below give T cell receptor beta chains drawn from one sample of a study of blood T cell repertoires in COVID-19. Profiling relied on immunoSEQ multiplex PCR, and the TCRdb table lists in-frame clones only, not all of them. Among about 120,000 clones listed, around 81% were seen once. The sequenced sample was peripheral blood. These receptors were taken from a woman aged 50 to 65 with acute or convalescent COVID-19. The CDR3 runs from the conserved cysteine through the conserved F or W. D genes are given only for firm matches. The size of a clone is reported for some rows only, either as once, few or many, or as a class for expanded clones.

D gene	V gene	clone size	J gene	CDR3 DNA	CDR3 protein
-	TRBV19	-	TRBJ1-4	TGTGCCAGTCACCACCGACTTACGGGGGGGCTCAATGAAAAACTGTTTTTT	CASHHRLTGGLNEKLFF
TRBD2	TRBV2	many	TRBJ2-1	TGTGCCAGCAGACAACGGACTAGCGGGGGTGAGCAGTTCTTC	CASRQRTSGGEQFF
-	TRBV29-1	few	TRBJ1-2	TGCAGCACCATCAGGAGGGTGGACTATGGCTACACCTTC	CSTIRRVDYGYTF
TRBD1	TRBV5-1	-	TRBJ1-6	TGCGCCAGCAGCGAGGGACAGGGGGCTAATTCACCCCTCCACTTT	CASSEGQGANSPLHF
TRBD2	TRBV3-1/TRBV3-2	-	TRBJ2-7	TGTGCCAGCAGCCCACGGACTAGCGGGCCGTACGAGCAGTACTTC	CASSPRTSGPYEQYF
TRBD1	TRBV3-1/TRBV3-2	-	TRBJ1-5	TGTGCCAGCAGCCAAGGACAGGGACAGCCCCAGCATTTT	CASSQGQGQPQHF
-	TRBV6-5	-	TRBJ1-2	TGTGCCAGCAGTTACGAGGGAGCTGGCTACACCTTC	CASSYEGAGYTF
-	TRBV27	few	TRBJ1-2	TGTGCCAGCAAATCGAACATCAGGAACTATGGCTACACCTTC	CASKSNIRNYGYTF
-	TRBV5-5	-	TRBJ2-1	TGTGCCAGCAGCCCGGTGGTTACCGATGAGCAGTTCTTC	CASSPVVTDEQFF
TRBD1	TRBV11-2	-	TRBJ1-6	TGTGCCAGCAGCGGACACAGGGGGCGGAATTCACCCCTCCACTTT	CASSGHRGRNSPLHF
-	TRBV6-1	-	TRBJ1-2	TGTGCCAGCAGTGAAGGGGTCGACTACTATGGCTACACCTTC	CASSEGVDYYGYTF
TRBD2	TRBV7-3	-	TRBJ2-2	TGTGCCAGCAGCTCGGGACTAGCGGGAACCGGGGAGCTGTTTTTT	CASSSGLAGTGELFF
TRBD2	TRBV3-1/TRBV3-2	-	TRBJ2-1	TGTGCCAGCAGCCAAGACAGGCTAGCGGGAGTGAATGAGCAGTTCTTC	CASSQDRLAGVNEQFF
-	TRBV30	few	TRBJ1-2	TGTGCCTGGACTCTAGGGGAGGGGAGCGGCTACACCTTC	CAWTLGEGSGYTF
TRBD1	TRBV6-4	-	TRBJ1-5	TGTGCCAGCATAGGACAGGGAAAGAATAGCAATCAGCCCCAGCATTTT	CASIGQGKNSNQPQHF
TRBD2	TRBV5-5	-	TRBJ2-6	TGTGCCAGCAGCCCGGGAGGTTCTGGGGCCAACGTCCTGACTTTC	CASSPGGSGANVLTF